This T cell receptor (beta chain) is from a study of shared clonotypes between healthy human individuals. The CDR3 has 14 amino acids. The V gene lost 2 bases and the J gene lost 6 bases, with 10 bases spanning the gap. Germline lookup yields CDR1 MNHEY and CDR2 SVGAGI. CD45RO-negative cells were positively selected for CCR7, leaving out terminally differentiated effector memory CD45RA+ cells. Study-wide results and caveats: Four donors had around 5% of their naive CD4 clonotypes in common.

Notes on this clone: Its antigen is undetermined.

The authors distributed each subset's genomic DNA evenly over several immunoSEQ plates. TCRdb's copy holds only in-frame clones and misses some; the assay was immunoSEQ multiplex PCR. The top ten hold 0.85% to 1.3% of the sample, which has just over 2,000,000 clones, about 95% seen once. Sequenced material: naive CD8+ T cells sorted from blood. This sequence originates from a man younger than 35 in good health. The chain recombines TRBV6-5 with TRBJ2-2; D not certain. The CDR3 DNA is TGTGCCAGCAGTTACAGGGTATCATCCGGGGAGCTGTTTTTT. Translating it yields CASSYRVSSGELFF.